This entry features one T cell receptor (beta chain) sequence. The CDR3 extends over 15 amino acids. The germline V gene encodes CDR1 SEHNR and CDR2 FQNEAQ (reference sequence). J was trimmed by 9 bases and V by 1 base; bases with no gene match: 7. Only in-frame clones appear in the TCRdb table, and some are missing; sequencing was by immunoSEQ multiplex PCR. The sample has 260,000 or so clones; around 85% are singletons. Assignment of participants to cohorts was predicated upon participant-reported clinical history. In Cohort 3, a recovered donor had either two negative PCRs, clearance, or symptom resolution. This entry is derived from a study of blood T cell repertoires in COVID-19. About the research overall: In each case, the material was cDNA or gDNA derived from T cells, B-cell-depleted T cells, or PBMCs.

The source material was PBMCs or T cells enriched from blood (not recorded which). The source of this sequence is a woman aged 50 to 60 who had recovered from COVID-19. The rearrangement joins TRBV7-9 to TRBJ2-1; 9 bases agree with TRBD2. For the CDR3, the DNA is TGTGCCAGCAGCTTAGTGGCGGGAGGGGATACTGAGCAGTTCTTC. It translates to CASSLVAGGDTEQFF.